This T cell receptor (beta chain) is drawn from a study of blood T cell repertoires in COVID-19. Study as a whole: The samples span acute and convalescent COVID-19 from the United States, Italy and Spain. Nucleic acid was either cDNA or gDNA, and it came from T cells, B-cell-depleted T cells, or PBMCs.

This clone came up once. As originally analysed: For nucleated cells, counts were estimated from reference gene primer amplification. The assay was immunoSEQ multiplex PCR, and TCRdb's table has in-frame clones only and misses some. That table gives V, J and clone size, and the DNA gave D and trimming. The top ten hold approximately 2% of the sample, which has nearly 50,000 clones, about 83% seen once. The sequencing sample was made of peripheral blood. This TCR derives from a woman aged 60-75 years with acute or convalescent COVID-19.

The DNA for the CDR3 is TGTGCTGGAAGGCAGGGGGCGGGGAATGAGCAGTTCTTC. Translated, it gives CAGRQGAGNEQFF. The chain links TRBV30 to TRBJ2-1, with 8 bases identical to TRBD1. Per germline, CDR1 GTSNPN and CDR2 SVGIG (reference sequence). This CDR3 has 13 residues.